This entry concerns a single TCR beta chain. This sample stems from a study of blood T cell repertoires in COVID-19. Study in general: Acute and convalescent COVID-19 samples came from the United States, Italy and Spain. The analysed material was cDNA or gDNA that came from T cells, B-cell-depleted T cells, or PBMCs.

The CDR3 is 12 amino acids. Germline V gene lookup returns CDR1 SGHDN and CDR2 FVKESK. V was pared by 0 bases and J by 8 bases, with 5 bases between. Per the authors' pipeline: Using reference gene primer amplification, nucleated cell counts were estimated. The data were produced by immunoSEQ multiplex PCR, yet TCRdb's version contains in-frame clones alone and is incomplete. V, J and clone size were drawn from that table, and D and trimming were deduced from the DNA. The repertoire holds roughly 100,000 clones, around nine tenths seen once, with 2% in the top ten. The sequence derives from a man aged 50 or older with active COVID-19. The sequenced material came from peripheral blood. This rearrangement joins TRBV14 to TRBJ1-3; D is ambiguous. DNA of the CDR3: TGTGCCAGCAGCCAAGATCTCTACACCATATATTTT. It translates to CASSQDLYTIYF. The full variable domain, its missing parts supplied by reference TRBV14 and TRBJ1-3, is EAGVTQFPSHSVIEKGQTVTLRCDPISGHDNLYWYRRVMGKEIKFLLHFVKESKQDESGMPNNRFLAERTGGTYSTLKVQPAELEDSGVYFCASSQDLYTIYFGEGSWLTVV.